What follows are 7 T cell receptor beta chains derived from one specimen sequenced in a study of T cell clones after liver transplantation. Produced via immunoSEQ multiplex PCR; TCRdb's table is partial and in-frame only. The sample has tens of thousands of clones, approximately 92% seen once. Sequences were derived from CD4+ T cells from blood, sampled about 27 months after liver transplant. The receptors were gathered from a human patient who received a liver transplant. These T cells may partly come from the graft donor.

A single count supports this clone. This sequence joins TRBV11-3 and TRBJ2-3; 7 positions match TRBD2. The length of the CDR3 is 13 residues. The trim removed 4 bases at V and 6 bases at J, leaving 4 bases unmatched. From germline, CDR1 is SGHNT and CDR2 YENEEA. The CDR3 coding sequence is TGTGCCAGCAGCTCTCTACTAGCGGATACGCAGTATTTT. Amino acids: CASSSLLADTQYF. The full variable domain, with the rest looked up from reference TRBV11-3 and TRBJ2-3, is EAGVVQSPRYKIIEKKQPVAFWCNPISGHNTLYWYLQNLGQGPELLIRYENEEAVDDSQLPKDRFSAERLKGVDSTLKIQPAELGDSAVYLCASSSLLADTQYFGPGTRLTVL.

The chain carries TRBV6-1 and TRBJ1-5; D is possibly TRBD1 (6 bases). Germline assignment: CDR1 MNHNS and CDR2 SASEGT. The CDR3 extends over 15 amino acids. V was trimmed by 7 bases and J by 2 bases, leaving 15 bases between them. The DNA of the CDR3 is TGTGCCAGCACCGAAGGGACATTGGGCAATCAGCCCCAGCATTTT. Translating gives CASTEGTLGNQPQHF.

This sequence joins TRBV19 and TRBJ1-5, with 9 bases matching TRBD1. The CDR3 has 14 residues. V was pared by 5 bases and J by 2 bases, with 1 base of the junction left unmatched. Germline V lookup: CDR1 LNHDA, CDR2 SQIVND (reference sequence). The CDR3 loop is CASSRDRGNQPQHF. The CDR3 bases are TGTGCCAGTAGTCGGGACAGGGGCAATCAGCCCCAGCATTTT.

V gene TRBV6-6 combines with J gene TRBJ1-3; D might be TRBD1 (5 bases). Germline values: CDR1 MNHNY, CDR2 SVGAGI (reference sequence). The CDR3 has 15 residues. V lost 7 bases, J lost 4 bases, and 17 bases lay in between. CDR3 bases: TGTGCCAGCAATCTCGACAGATACTCAGGAAACACCATATATTTT. Translated: CASNLDRYSGNTIYF.

The rearrangement links TRBV7-3 to TRBJ2-3, with TRBD2 matching 14 bases. Looked up from germline, CDR1 is SGHTA and CDR2 is FQGTGA. Trimming cost V 2 bases and J 3 bases; bases outside gene matches: 10. CDR3 length: 19 amino acids. CDR3 loop: CASSLSPRTSGGKTDTQYF. For the CDR3, the DNA is TGTGCCAGCAGCTTATCTCCCCGGACTAGCGGGGGGAAAACAGATACGCAGTATTTT.

This chain links TRBV7-9 with TRBJ1-5; 7 bases match TRBD1. The CDR3 has 16 residues. Unmatched junction bases numbered 5, after V lost 1 base and J lost 2 bases. Germline V gene lookup returns CDR1 SEHNR and CDR2 FQNEAQ (reference sequence). The CDR3 region has the DNA TGTGCCAGCAGCTTAGAAGGGGGCGTTGGCAATCAGCCCCAGCATTTT. Protein product: CASSLEGGVGNQPQHF.

In the case of this clone: At one end, the junction sequence differs from germline, possibly due to a read error. The chain carries TRBV5-4 and TRBJ2-5; TRBD1 agrees at 10 bases. The germline CDR1 and CDR2 sequences are SGHNT and YYREEE (reference sequence). The CDR3 runs 15 residues. The CDR3 loop is CASSQETGGQKTQYF. In nucleotides, the CDR3 is TGTGCCAGCAGCCAAGAGACAGGGGGCCAAAAGACCCAGTACTTC.